The 23 T cell receptor beta chains below come from one sample, sequenced in a study of shared clonotypes between healthy human individuals. The assay was immunoSEQ multiplex PCR, and TCRdb's table has in-frame clones only and misses some. The repertoire has some 1 million clones, approximately 72% of them found once; the top ten carry less than 1.5%. Sequenced sample: memory CD4+ T cells sorted from blood. Specified subset: CD45RA-negative fraction. Receptors originate from a man aged 18 to 30 in good health.

The chain recombines TRBV6-6 with TRBJ1-4, with a weak D call TRBD1 (6 bases). This CDR3 has 14 amino acids. Trimming cost V 8 bases and J 4 bases, with 14 bases left between them. Germline assignment: CDR1 MNHNY and CDR2 SVGAGI (reference sequence). The CDR3 spells CASASDRINEKLFF. The CDR3 DNA is TGTGCCAGCGCCAGTGACAGGATTAATGAAAAACTGTTTTTT.

V usage is TRBV10-3 and J usage is TRBJ1-1; perhaps TRBD1 as D (6 bases). Trimming shortened V by 4 bases and J by 1 base, and 10 bases separated the two germline ends. Germline CDR1 and CDR2: ENHRY and SYGVKD. The CDR3 contains 14 residues. The CDR3 sequence is CAISVKQGNTEAFF. The CDR3 DNA reads TGTGCCATCAGTGTTAAACAGGGGAACACTGAAGCTTTCTTT.

The chain employs TRBV19 and TRBJ2-2; 14 bases map to TRBD2. The germline CDR1 and CDR2 sequences are LNHDA and SQIVND (reference sequence). This CDR3 contains 17 residues. Trimming at V came to 5 bases and at J to 4 bases, leaving 6 bases not matched to a gene. The CDR3 is CASSSRTSGGFTGELFF. In DNA, the CDR3 is TGTGCCAGTAGTTCCCGGACTAGCGGGGGGTTCACCGGGGAGCTGTTTTTT.

The chain carries TRBV5-1 and TRBJ2-2, with 8 bases aligning to TRBD2. V was pared by 7 bases and J by 5 bases, with 10 bases of the junction left unmatched. In germline, CDR1 is SGHRS, CDR2 YFSETQ. This CDR3 comprises 15 residues. CDR3 nucleotide sequence: TGCGCCAGCCTCAGCGGGATAGCGGGGACCGGGGAGCTGTTTTTT. Translating gives CASLSGIAGTGELFF. Full variable domain (rest looked up from reference TRBV5-1 and TRBJ2-2): KAGVTQTPRYLIKTRGQQVTLSCSPISGHRSVSWYQQTPGQGLQFLFEYFSETQRNKGNFPGRFSGRQFSNSRSEMNVSTLELGDSALYLCASLSGIAGTGELFFGEGSRLTVL.

The V gene is TRBV5-1, the J gene TRBJ2-7, with D perhaps given as TRBD1 or TRBD2 (5 bases each). V was pared by 4 bases and J by 7 bases, with 18 bases between. CDR1 is SGHRS, CDR2 YFSETQ, per germline. The CDR3 sequence is 14 residues long. CDR3 sequence: CASSDQGVPGEQYF. The CDR3 bases are TGCGCCAGCAGCGACCAGGGAGTTCCGGGGGAGCAGTACTTC. Drawing the rest from reference TRBV5-1 and TRBJ2-7, the complete variable domain is KAGVTQTPRYLIKTRGQQVTLSCSPISGHRSVSWYQQTPGQGLQFLFEYFSETQRNKGNFPGRFSGRQFSNSRSEMNVSTLELGDSALYLCASSDQGVPGEQYFGPGTRLTVT.

Points on this clone: Other DNA sequences in the same sample also yield this CDR3. This sequence joins TRBV19 and TRBJ2-1; D assignment may be TRBD1 or TRBD2 (5 bases each). CDR1 is LNHDA, CDR2 SQIVND, per germline (reference sequence). The V and J ends lost 6 bases and 0 bases respectively, with 12 bases between them. The CDR3 contains 15 residues. As DNA, the CDR3 is TGTGCCAGTAGCCCGGGACCAAGCTCCTACAATGAGCAGTTCTTC. Amino acid sequence: CASSPGPSSYNEQFF.

The rearrangement joins TRBV9 to TRBJ2-3; D may be TRBD1 or TRBD2 (5 bases each). Germline CDR1 and CDR2: SGDLS and YYNGEE. CDR3 size: 15 residues. Trimming removed 2 bases at V and 2 bases at J, with 12 bases between. Here the CDR3 reads CASSVSGRPTDTQYF. DNA of the CDR3: TGTGCCAGCAGCGTTTCGGGACGGCCCACAGATACGCAGTATTTT. Using reference TRBV9 and TRBJ2-3 for the parts outside the CDR3, the full variable domain is DSGVTQTPKHLITATGQRVTLRCSPRSGDLSVYWYQQSLDQGLQFLIQYYNGEERAKGNILERFSAQQFPDLHSELNLSSLELGDSALYFCASSVSGRPTDTQYFGPGTRLTVL.

The chain is built from TRBV7-2 and TRBJ1-4; D gene uncertain. The CDR3 covers 16 residues. Germline lookup yields CDR1 SGHTA and CDR2 FQGNSA. With 1 base removed from V and 6 bases from J, the gap between germline ends came to 15 bases. CDR3 nucleotides: TGTGCCAGCAGCTTAGTAAGTGGCCAAATGGATGAAAAACTGTTTTTT. Protein: CASSLVSGQMDEKLFF.

The CDR3 loop reads CASRLQRSSYEQYF. CDR3 sequence (DNA): TGTGCCAGCAGGCTCCAGCGTAGCTCCTACGAGCAGTACTTC. The chain combines TRBV6-5 with TRBJ2-5, with D hard to call. The DNA end is a closer match to TRBJ2-7, so the J assignment may be wrong. This CDR3 region has 14 residues. CDR1 is MNHEY and CDR2 is SVGAGI in the germline V gene.

The sample holds a few counts of this clone. The identical CDR3 is also encoded by other nucleotide sequences in the sample. The V call is TRBV6-5, the J call TRBJ1-1, with D uncertain. Trimming took 6 bases from V and 2 from J, leaving 4 bases between them. This CDR3 has 11 amino acids. The germline CDR1 and CDR2 sequences are MNHEY and SVGAGI. CDR3 bases: TGTGCCAGCAGACGTAACACTGAAGCTTTCTTT. Its protein is CASRRNTEAFF.

In this sample, this clone turned up a few times. The chain carries TRBV4-1 and TRBJ2-3; weak D call: TRBD2 (7 bases). V lost 0 bases and J 8 bases, leaving 15 bases between the germline ends. Germline V CDR1 and CDR2: MGHRA, YSYEKL. CDR3 size: 15 residues. CDR3 in amino acids: CASSQEGGGHGTQYF. The CDR3 nucleotides read TGCGCCAGCAGCCAAGAGGGGGGGGGCCACGGTACGCAGTATTTT.

This rearrangement joins TRBV5-1 to TRBJ2-7, with TRBD1 matching 7 bases. Germline V CDR1 and CDR2: SGHRS, YFSETQ. J was trimmed by 1 base and V by 6 bases; bases with no gene match: 10. This CDR3 region has 15 residues. CDR3 amino acids: CASTQTPGQSYEQYF. The CDR3 bases are TGCGCCAGCACCCAAACCCCGGGACAGTCCTACGAGCAGTACTTC.

This clone was observed many times. This chain uses TRBV6-1 with TRBJ2-7, with D unclear. The ends were cut back, 6 bases at V and 1 base at J, with 7 bases in the middle. This CDR3 has 12 amino acids. Germline V gene lookup returns CDR1 MNHNS and CDR2 SASEGT. In nucleotides, the CDR3 is TGTGCCAGCAGGGCCCCTTCCTACGAGCAGTACTTC. Translating gives CASRAPSYEQYF.

The chain employs TRBV7-6 and TRBJ2-5, with a possible D match to TRBD2 (7 bases). Trimming shortened V by 1 base and J by 5 bases, and 14 bases separated the two germline ends. The CDR3 covers 15 residues. Germline V gives CDR1 SGHVS, CDR2 FNYEAQ. CDR3 protein: CASSLGGGLSETQYF. The CDR3 region has the DNA TGTGCCAGCAGCTTAGGGGGGGGGCTCTCTGAGACCCAGTACTTC.

The genes are TRBV2 and TRBJ2-7, with 7 bases fitting TRBD2. CDR1 and CDR2 from the germline V gene are SNHLY and FYNNEI. The V segment lost 2 bases and the J segment 1 base; nucleotides outside the gene matches: 5. The length of the CDR3 is 15 residues. CDR3 DNA sequence: TGTGCCAGCAGTGAACGGGGGGTTGTTTCCTACGAGCAGTACTTC. Residues: CASSERGVVSYEQYF.

The chain couples TRBV23-1 to TRBJ2-3, with D hard to call. TRBV23-1 is placed among ORFs of uncertain function. There are 16 residues in the CDR3. Trimming took off 2 bases at V and 6 bases at J, with 18 bases between the two ends. CDR3 protein: CASSQSQVITRDTQYF. For the CDR3, the DNA is TGCGCCAGCAGTCAAAGTCAGGTTATAACGAGGGATACGCAGTATTTT.

The CDR3 region is CASTPRVGATDTQYF. CDR3 DNA sequence: TGTGCCAGCACACCGCGGGTGGGGGCCACAGATACGCAGTATTTT. V gene TRBV7-2 combines with J gene TRBJ2-3; perhaps TRBD1 as D (6 bases). V lost 7 bases to trimming and J lost 2 bases, with 16 bases between them. The CDR3 has 15 residues. Looked up from germline, CDR1 is SGHTA and CDR2 is FQGNSA.

The J gene is TRBJ2-5, the V gene TRBV5-1, with TRBD1 matching over 7 bases. Germline loops: CDR1 SGHRS, CDR2 YFSETQ. The CDR3 sequence is 15 residues long. Trimming took 4 bases from V and 1 from J; bases not matched to a gene: 7. The CDR3 DNA reads as TGCGCCAGCAGCCGAGGGGGCTCCACCCAAGAGACCCAGTACTTC. Translated: CASSRGGSTQETQYF.

The chain employs TRBV5-6 and TRBJ2-7; D tentatively reads TRBD1 or TRBD2 (6 bases each). V was trimmed by 7 bases and J by 4 bases, leaving 21 bases between them. CDR3 size: 15 residues. The V gene's germline CDR1 is SGHDT and CDR2 YYEEEE. The CDR3 reads CASSLEWGAGYEQYF. CDR3 DNA sequence: TGTGCCAGCTCGCTCGAATGGGGGGCAGGATACGAGCAGTACTTC. Variable domain in full (rest from reference TRBV5-6 and TRBJ2-7): DAGVTQSPTHLIKTRGQQVTLRCSPKSGHDTVSWYQQALGQGPQFIFQYYEEEERQRGNFPDRFSGHQFPNYSSELNVNALLLGDSALYLCASSLEWGAGYEQYFGPGTRLTVT.

This rearrangement joins TRBV18 to TRBJ2-1; D unclear. Germline V gives CDR1 KGHSH, CDR2 LQKENI. V lost 4 bases and J 1 base, leaving 20 bases between the germline ends. The CDR3 loop spans 18 amino acids. The CDR3 here is CASSLRGEPAPSYNEQFF. The CDR3 bases are TGTGCCAGCTCACTCCGAGGAGAGCCAGCTCCTTCCTACAATGAGCAGTTCTTC.

The chain combines TRBV11-2 with TRBJ2-5; 10 bases are shared with TRBD2. The germline CDR1 and CDR2 sequences are SGHAT and FQNNGV. J was trimmed by 5 bases and V by 8 bases; bases with no gene match: 11. This CDR3 contains 15 residues. CDR3 in DNA: TGTGCCAGCGAAACAGCGGGAGGGAGAAGGGAGACCCAGTACTTC. It translates to CASETAGGRRETQYF.

This clone has more than one count but fewer than ten. The V and J genes are TRBV27 and TRBJ2-7; the D call may be TRBD1 or TRBD2 (6 bases each). The CDR3 runs 16 residues. Trimming took off 3 bases at V and 2 bases at J, with 17 bases between the two ends. The V gene's germline CDR1 is MNHEY and CDR2 SMNVEV (reference sequence). The CDR3, as DNA: TGTGCCAGCAGTTTCCTCCCCACGGGGGCGCCCTACGAGCAGTACTTC. Translation: CASSFLPTGAPYEQYF.

This clone was detected only a few times. This sample includes further DNA sequences coding for the same CDR3. The J gene is TRBJ1-1, the V gene TRBV5-4; D is undetermined. V lost 2 bases and J lost 5, with 7 bases in between. There are 12 residues in the CDR3. Germline CDR1 reads SGHNT; CDR2 reads YYREEE (reference sequence). The CDR3 bases are TGTGCCAGCAGCTTATTGGGGACTGAAGCTTTCTTT. Its protein product is CASSLLGTEAFF.